The rows below give T cell receptor beta chains drawn from one sample of a study of shared clonotypes between healthy human individuals. The table came from immunoSEQ multiplex PCR; TCRdb's copy has only in-frame clones and leaves some out. This sample has 2,500,000 or so clones, with less than 95% found just once. The sample was naive CD4+ T cells from PBMCs. The receptors come from a man aged 18 to 29 in good health. Some clones in this sample may be carry-over from other donors' samples. Each CDR3 is given with its conserved first and last residue. A D gene is named only where the DNA matches it firmly. Clone size is given for some rows only: seen once, a few or many times, or a class if the clone is expanded.

. TRBJ2-1 . TRBV5-4 CASSPGGGISSYNEQFF TGTGCCAGCAGCCCGGGGGGCGGGATAAGCTCCTACAATGAGCAGTTCTTC
. TRBJ2-5 TRBD1 TRBV5-6 CASSSTGGWETQYF TGTGCCAGCAGCTCAACAGGGGGCTGGGAGACCCAGTACTTC
. TRBJ2-1 TRBD2 TRBV9 CASSATWTSGYNEQFF TGTGCCAGCAGTGCCACCTGGACTAGCGGATACAATGAGCAGTTCTTC
once TRBJ1-1 . TRBV21-1 CASSSHRPLQGPLDTEAFF TGTGCCAGCAGCTCCCACCGACCTCTACAGGGCCCGTTGGACACTGAAGCTTTCTTT
. TRBJ2-1 TRBD2 TRBV5-1 CASSLTRTSGRGNEQFF TGCGCCAGCAGCTTGACACGGACTAGCGGGAGGGGCAATGAGCAGTTCTTC
few TRBJ2-5 TRBD2 TRBV5-1 CASSLGTSGSETQYF TGCGCCAGCAGCTTGGGGACTAGCGGGAGTGAGACCCAGTACTTC
. TRBJ2-7 . TRBV9 CASSGPGHYEQYF TGTGCCAGCAGCGGACCGGGCCACTACGAGCAGTACTTC
. TRBJ1-1 . TRBV7-3 CASSLGGSSEAFF TGTGCCAGCAGCTTAGGGGGCAGCTCTGAAGCTTTCTTT
. TRBJ1-1 . TRBV4-2 CASSQEMWTEAFF TGTGCCAGCAGCCAAGAAATGTGGACTGAAGCTTTCTTT
. TRBJ1-5 . TRBV4-1 CASSQDGGSGGPQHF TGCGCCAGCAGCCAAGATGGGGGCTCCGGGGGGCCCCAGCATTTT
. TRBJ2-5 TRBD1 TRBV28 CASSSPGQGKETQYF TGTGCCAGCAGTTCCCCAGGACAGGGGAAAGAGACCCAGTACTTC
once TRBJ2-1 . TRBV5-1 CASSHTAGQPYNEQFF TGCGCCAGCAGCCACACCGCGGGACAGCCTTACAATGAGCAGTTCTTC
. TRBJ2-2 TRBD2 TRBV5-1 CASTPRTSGTVVTGELFF TGCGCCAGCACCCCCCGGACTAGCGGGACCGTTGTCACCGGGGAGCTGTTTTTT
once TRBJ1-2 TRBD1 TRBV28 CASRSPGTGNPYYGYTF TGTGCCAGCAGAAGTCCCGGGACAGGGAACCCCTACTATGGCTACACCTTC
. TRBJ2-5 . TRBV5-1 CASSDTGTPETQYF TGCGCCAGCAGCGATACCGGGACCCCAGAGACCCAGTACTTC
once TRBJ2-1 . TRBV28 CASSAHSENNEQFF TGTGCCAGCAGTGCGCACTCCGAGAACAATGAGCAGTTCTTC
. TRBJ2-1 . TRBV19 CASSPIARSRNEQFF TGTGCCAGTAGTCCAATAGCCCGCTCCCGTAATGAGCAGTTCTTC
. TRBJ1-2 . TRBV29-1 CSVEGVRYGYTF TGCAGCGTTGAAGGGGTACGCTATGGCTACACCTTC
. TRBJ2-7 . TRBV6-1 CASKSRAGEQYF TGTGCCAGCAAGTCGCGGGCGGGGGAGCAGTACTTC
few TRBJ1-5 . TRBV6-6 CASARVGQPQHF TGTGCCAGCGCCCGGGTTGGTCAGCCCCAGCATTTT